These 16 T cell receptor beta chains were sequenced from one sample in a study of beta chain features in type 1 diabetes. The entirety of the isolated RNA underwent reverse transcription, so expressed TCRB transcripts were sequenced. Assay used: immunoSEQ multiplex PCR; TCRdb lists only in-frame clones, some missing. The table includes hundreds of thousands of clones, 15% to 18% detected once. The sample was naive CD4+ T cells from blood. These receptors were obtained from a man aged 18-30 years in good health.

This clone was found a few times. This chain uses TRBV6-1 with TRBJ1-2, with D unresolved. The CDR3 has 15 amino acids. Germline V gives CDR1 MNHNS, CDR2 SASEGT. V dropped 0 bases and J dropped 4 bases, with 12 bases sitting between them. Here the CDR3 DNA reads TGTGCCAGCAGTGAAGCACCGGCCACCATCTATGGCTACACCTTC. Translating gives CASSEAPATIYGYTF.

This chain connects TRBV4-1 to TRBJ2-7, with 8 nucleotides matching TRBD2. V was pared by 4 bases and J by 7 bases, with 15 bases of the junction left unmatched. This CDR3 comprises 16 residues. CDR1 MGHRA and CDR2 YSYEKL come from the germline V gene. This CDR3 is CASSRQVSAGAAEQYF. The CDR3 nucleotides are TGCGCCAGCAGCCGACAAGTCTCAGCGGGAGCAGCTGAGCAGTACTTC.

V usage is TRBV5-6 and J usage is TRBJ1-6, with D hard to call. Germline loops: CDR1 SGHDT, CDR2 YYEEEE. CDR3 length equals 14 residues. The V end lost 7 bases, the J end lost 0 bases, and 8 bases lay between the germline ends. This CDR3 is CASARRSYNSPLHF. The CDR3 bases are TGTGCCAGCGCTCGGCGCTCCTATAATTCACCCCTCCACTTT.

There are a few counts of this clone. This sample also contains other DNA sequences that code for the same CDR3. V usage is TRBV28 and J usage is TRBJ2-1; 11 bases line up with TRBD2. The germline gives CDR1 MDHEN, CDR2 SYDVKM. This CDR3 region has 14 residues. J lost 3 bases, V lost 7 bases, and 2 bases had no gene match. The CDR3 loop is CASKGTSGYNEQFF. For the CDR3, the DNA is TGTGCCAGCAAGGGGACTAGCGGCTACAATGAGCAGTTCTTC.

In its sample, this clone was seen a few times. This chain connects TRBV5-4 to TRBJ1-4; D possibly corresponds to TRBD1 (6 bases). Germline CDR1 SGHNT, CDR2 YYREEE (reference sequence). V was cut by 4 bases and J by 0 bases, with 22 bases left in between. The CDR3 consists of 19 residues. CDR3 in amino acids: CASSKRRQAGKATNEKLFF. In nucleotides, the CDR3 is TGTGCCAGCAGCAAAAGGAGACAGGCAGGAAAAGCAACTAATGAAAAACTGTTTTTT.

Here the CDR3 reads CASSSPLGYNEQFF. The CDR3 DNA reads as TGTGCCAGCAGCTCTCCCTTGGGTTACAATGAGCAGTTCTTC. The chain uses TRBV5-6 and TRBJ2-1; D not certain. The CDR3 is 14 residues long. Germline V gives CDR1 SGHDT, CDR2 YYEEEE. V gave up 3 bases and J gave up 4 bases, with 11 bases separating them.

This sequence joins TRBV5-4 and TRBJ1-1, with D unclear. The germline V gene encodes CDR1 SGHNT and CDR2 YYREEE (reference sequence). Trimming removed 0 bases at V and 0 bases at J, with 9 bases between. This CDR3 has 15 residues. The CDR3 region is CASSLGGFLNTEAFF. CDR3 nucleotides: TGTGCCAGCAGCTTGGGAGGGTTCCTGAACACTGAAGCTTTCTTT.

In this sample, this clone turned up a few times. The V gene is TRBV6-6, the J gene TRBJ1-2; 9 positions agree with TRBD1. CDR3 length equals 15 residues. Germline V gene sequence: CDR1 MNHNY, CDR2 SVGAGI (reference sequence). Unmatched junction bases numbered 4, after V lost 5 bases and J lost 0 bases. DNA of the CDR3: TGTGCCAGCAGTCGGGACAGGGCCCCTAACTATGGCTACACCTTC. Its translation: CASSRDRAPNYGYTF.

The rearrangement links TRBV18 to TRBJ1-6, with D hard to call. Trimming removed 6 bases at V and 7 bases at J, with 22 bases between. Germline CDR1 reads KGHSH; CDR2 reads LQKENI. The CDR3 runs to 17 residues. The CDR3 DNA is TGTGCCAGCTCGCCCCTCGGAGCAGGAAGTGCGAATTCACCCCTCCACTTT. This gives the protein CASSPLGAGSANSPLHF.

This clone was recorded a few times. This chain uses TRBV4-1 with TRBJ2-7; 9 nucleotides agree with TRBD2. This CDR3 contains 15 residues. Germline V CDR1 and CDR2: MGHRA, YSYEKL. V trimming: 3 bases; J trimming: 6 bases; junction bases outside the gene matches: 9. The DNA for the CDR3 is TGCGCCAGCAGCCAGGTCCTAGCGGGATTCGGCGAGCAGTACTTC. It specifies CASSQVLAGFGEQYF.

The chain couples TRBV10-3 to TRBJ1-1; perhaps TRBD1 as D (6 bases). In germline, CDR1 is ENHRY, CDR2 SYGVKD. The CDR3 covers 14 residues. With 5 bases removed from V and 6 bases from J, the gap between germline ends came to 16 bases. The CDR3 coding sequence is TGTGCCATCAGTTTGACAGGAGACGGGGCTGAAGCTTTCTTT. Translating it yields CAISLTGDGAEAFF.

V gene TRBV14 combines with J gene TRBJ2-1; possibly TRBD1 for D (6 bases). Deletions cut 2 bases from V and 1 base from J, with 15 bases between. The CDR3 sequence is 17 residues long. Germline loops: CDR1 SGHDN, CDR2 FVKESK. CDR3 residues: CASSQLQGRTSYNEQFF. CDR3 nucleotides: TGTGCCAGCAGCCAATTACAGGGTCGTACGTCCTACAATGAGCAGTTCTTC.

Note on this clone: Mismatch with germline at one junction end may stem from a read error. The chain is built from TRBV7-7 and TRBJ2-7, with D possibly matching TRBD1 (6 bases). Germline V lookup: CDR1 SSHAT, CDR2 FNYEAQ (reference sequence). CDR3 size: 13 residues. CDR3 nucleotide sequence: TGTGCTAGCAGCTACAGGGCCGCCTACGAGCAGTACTTC. Its translation: CASSYRAAYEQYF.

This clone was seen a handful of times. The chain recombines TRBV7-9 with TRBJ1-1; a weak D match, TRBD1 (5 bases). The germline V gene encodes CDR1 SEHNR and CDR2 FQNEAQ (reference sequence). This CDR3 comprises 15 residues. Trimming took 3 bases from V and 0 from J, leaving 11 bases between them. The CDR3 is CASSFPGGLNTEAFF. The DNA of the CDR3 is TGTGCCAGCAGCTTCCCTGGGGGATTGAACACTGAAGCTTTCTTT.

This chain connects TRBV7-9 to TRBJ1-5; D is unclear. CDR1 and CDR2 from the germline V gene are SEHNR and FQNEAQ (reference sequence). The V gene lost 7 bases and the J gene lost 1 base, with 14 bases spanning the gap. This CDR3 region has 15 residues. CDR3 sequence: CASNKGAASNQPQHF. The CDR3, as DNA: TGTGCCAGCAACAAGGGCGCGGCAAGCAATCAGCCCCAGCATTTT.

This clone appeared a few times. The chain has TRBV9 and TRBJ2-3, with TRBD2 matching over 8 bases. CDR3 length: 17 amino acids. From germline, CDR1 is SGDLS and CDR2 YYNGEE. V shed 0 bases and J 3 bases; nucleotides not matched to a gene: 9. The CDR3 coding sequence is TGTGCCAGCAGCGTAGACGGGAGGGAGTACCGAACAGATACGCAGTATTTT. As protein: CASSVDGREYRTDTQYF.